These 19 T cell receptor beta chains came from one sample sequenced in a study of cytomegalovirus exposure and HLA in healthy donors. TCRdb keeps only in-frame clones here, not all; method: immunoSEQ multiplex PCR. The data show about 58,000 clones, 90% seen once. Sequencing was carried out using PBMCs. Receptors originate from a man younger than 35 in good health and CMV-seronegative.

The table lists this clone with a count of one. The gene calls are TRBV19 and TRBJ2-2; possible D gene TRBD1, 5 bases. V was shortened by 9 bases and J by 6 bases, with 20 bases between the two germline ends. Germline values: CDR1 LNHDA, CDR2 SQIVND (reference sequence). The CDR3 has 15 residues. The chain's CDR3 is CASSSNAGSPGELFF. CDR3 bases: TGTGCCAGCTCGTCCAATGCAGGGTCCCCCGGGGAGCTGTTTTTT.

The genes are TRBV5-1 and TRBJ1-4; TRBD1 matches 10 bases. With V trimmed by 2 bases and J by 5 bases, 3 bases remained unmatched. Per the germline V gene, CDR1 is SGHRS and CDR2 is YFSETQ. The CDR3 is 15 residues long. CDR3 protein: CASSFRTGGNEKLFF. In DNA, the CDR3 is TGCGCCAGCAGCTTTCGGACAGGGGGGAATGAAAAACTGTTTTTT.

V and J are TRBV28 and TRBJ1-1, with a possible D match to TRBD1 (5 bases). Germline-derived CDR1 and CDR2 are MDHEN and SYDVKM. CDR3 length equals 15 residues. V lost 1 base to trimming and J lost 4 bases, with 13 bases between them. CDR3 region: CASSLSPRGGTEAFF. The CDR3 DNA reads TGTGCCAGCAGTTTATCCCCGCGGGGGGGCACTGAAGCTTTCTTT.

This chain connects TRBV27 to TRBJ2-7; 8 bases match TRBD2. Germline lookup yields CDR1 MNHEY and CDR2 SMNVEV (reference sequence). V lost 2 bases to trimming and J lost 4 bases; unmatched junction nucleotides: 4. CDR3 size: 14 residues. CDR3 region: CASSLKREWYEQYF. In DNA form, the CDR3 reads TGTGCCAGCAGTTTAAAGCGGGAGTGGTACGAGCAGTACTTC.

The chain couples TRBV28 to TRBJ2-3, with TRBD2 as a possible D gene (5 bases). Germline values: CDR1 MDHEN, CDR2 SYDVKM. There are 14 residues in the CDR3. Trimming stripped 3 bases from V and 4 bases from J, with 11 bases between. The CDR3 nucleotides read TGTGCCAGCAGTTTCGGGGTTGGATCAGATACGCAGTATTTT. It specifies CASSFGVGSDTQYF.

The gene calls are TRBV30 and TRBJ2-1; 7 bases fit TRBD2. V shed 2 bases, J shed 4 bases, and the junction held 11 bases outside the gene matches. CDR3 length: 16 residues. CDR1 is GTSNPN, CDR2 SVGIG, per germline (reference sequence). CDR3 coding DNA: TGTGCCTGGAGTCTACTAGCGCGTGGGATATACAATGAGCAGTTCTTC. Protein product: CAWSLLARGIYNEQFF.

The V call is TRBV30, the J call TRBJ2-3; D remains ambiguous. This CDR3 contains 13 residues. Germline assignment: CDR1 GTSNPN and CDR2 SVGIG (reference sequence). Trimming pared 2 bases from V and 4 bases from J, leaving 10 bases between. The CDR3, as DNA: TGTGCCTGGAGTCTAGGCTTACCAGATACGCAGTATTTT. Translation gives CAWSLGLPDTQYF.

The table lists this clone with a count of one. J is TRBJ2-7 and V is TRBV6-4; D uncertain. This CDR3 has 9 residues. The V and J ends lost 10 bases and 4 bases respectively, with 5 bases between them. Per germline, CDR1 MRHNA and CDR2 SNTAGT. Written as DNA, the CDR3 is TGTGCCACCGGGTACGAGCAGTACTTC. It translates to CATGYEQYF.

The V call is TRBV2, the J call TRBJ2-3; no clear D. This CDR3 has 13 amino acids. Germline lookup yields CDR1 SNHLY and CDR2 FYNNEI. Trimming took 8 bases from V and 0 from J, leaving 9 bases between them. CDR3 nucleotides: TGTGCCAGCTCGGTCGGGAGCACAGATACGCAGTATTTT. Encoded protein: CASSVGSTDTQYF.

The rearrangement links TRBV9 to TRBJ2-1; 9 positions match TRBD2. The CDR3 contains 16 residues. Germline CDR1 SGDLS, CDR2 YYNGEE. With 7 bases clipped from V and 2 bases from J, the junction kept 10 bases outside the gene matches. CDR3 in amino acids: CASGKKREEAYNEQFF. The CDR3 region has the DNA TGTGCCAGCGGAAAAAAGCGGGAGGAAGCCTACAATGAGCAGTTCTTC.

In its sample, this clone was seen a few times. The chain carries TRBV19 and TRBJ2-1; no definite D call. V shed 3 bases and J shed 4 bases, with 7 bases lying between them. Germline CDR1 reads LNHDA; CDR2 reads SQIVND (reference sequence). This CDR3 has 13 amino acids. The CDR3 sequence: CASSMSEYNEQFF. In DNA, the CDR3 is TGTGCCAGTAGTATGAGCGAGTACAATGAGCAGTTCTTC.

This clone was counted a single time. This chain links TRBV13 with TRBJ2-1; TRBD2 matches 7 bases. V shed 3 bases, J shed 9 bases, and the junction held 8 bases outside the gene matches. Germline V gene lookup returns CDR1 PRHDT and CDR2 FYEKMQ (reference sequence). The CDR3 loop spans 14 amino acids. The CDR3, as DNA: TGTGCCAGCAGCTTTTGGGCGGGAGAAGTTGAGCAGTTCTTC. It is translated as CASSFWAGEVEQFF.

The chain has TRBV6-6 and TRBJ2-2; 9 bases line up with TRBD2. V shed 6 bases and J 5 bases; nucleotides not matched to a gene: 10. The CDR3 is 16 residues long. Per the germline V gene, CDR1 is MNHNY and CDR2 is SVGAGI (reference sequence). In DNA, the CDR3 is TGTGCCAGCAGCCCAAGTCCCGCGGGAGGGACCGGGGAGCTGTTTTTT. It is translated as CASSPSPAGGTGELFF.

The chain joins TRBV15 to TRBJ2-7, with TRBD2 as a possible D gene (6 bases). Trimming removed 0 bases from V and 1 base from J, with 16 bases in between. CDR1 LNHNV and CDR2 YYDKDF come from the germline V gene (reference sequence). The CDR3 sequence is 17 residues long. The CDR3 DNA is TGTGCCACCAGCAGAGAGACCCTCGGGGGAGCATCCTACGAGCAGTACTTC. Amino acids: CATSRETLGGASYEQYF. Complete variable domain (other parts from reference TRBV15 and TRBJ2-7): DAMVIQNPRYQVTQFGKPVTLSCSQTLNHNVMYWYQQKSSQAPKLLFHYYDKDFNNEADTPDNFQSRRPNTSFCFLDIRSPGLGDTAMYLCATSRETLGGASYEQYFGPGTRLTVT.

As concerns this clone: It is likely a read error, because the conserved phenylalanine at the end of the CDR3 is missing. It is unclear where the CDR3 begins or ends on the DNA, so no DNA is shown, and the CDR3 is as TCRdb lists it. CDR3 sequence reads: CSARGPFWAVM. This chain joins TRBV20-1 and TRBJ1-4; the table names TRBD1, a call not compared with the DNA. The CDR3 comprises 11 residues, both ends counted. Per germline, CDR1 DFQATT and CDR2 SNEGSKA (reference sequence).

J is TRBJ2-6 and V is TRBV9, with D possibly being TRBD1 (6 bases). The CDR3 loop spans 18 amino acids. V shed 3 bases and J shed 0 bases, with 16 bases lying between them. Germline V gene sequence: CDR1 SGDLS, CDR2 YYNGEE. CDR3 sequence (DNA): TGTGCCAGCAGCGCCCGGGACACCGACTACTCTGGGGCCAACGTCCTGACTTTC. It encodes CASSARDTDYSGANVLTF.

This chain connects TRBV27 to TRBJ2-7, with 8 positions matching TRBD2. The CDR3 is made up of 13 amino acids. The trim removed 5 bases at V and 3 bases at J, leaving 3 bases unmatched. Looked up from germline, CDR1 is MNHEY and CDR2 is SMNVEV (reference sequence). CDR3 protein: CASSLTSDYEQYF. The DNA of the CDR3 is TGTGCCAGCAGTCTGACTAGCGACTACGAGCAGTACTTC.

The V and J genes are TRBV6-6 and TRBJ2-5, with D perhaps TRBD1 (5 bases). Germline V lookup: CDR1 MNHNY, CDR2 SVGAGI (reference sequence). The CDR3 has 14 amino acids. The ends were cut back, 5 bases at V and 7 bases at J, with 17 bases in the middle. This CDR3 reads CASSPYQGEGTQYF. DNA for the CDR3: TGTGCCAGCAGTCCCTACCAGGGTGAAGGGACCCAGTACTTC.

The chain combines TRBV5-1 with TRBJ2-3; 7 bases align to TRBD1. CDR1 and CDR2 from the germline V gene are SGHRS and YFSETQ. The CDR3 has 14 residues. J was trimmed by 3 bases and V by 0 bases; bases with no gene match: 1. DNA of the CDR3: TGCGCCAGCAGCTTGGACAGGGGTACAGATACGCAGTATTTT. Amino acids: CASSLDRGTDTQYF.